The sequence of this TCR beta chain was determined in a study of CD8+CD57+ T cells in acquired aplastic anemia. Study-level background: Quantities of DNA derived from sorted CD4+ and CD8+ cells averaged about 3.2 ug. Mean read depth for CD4+ cells from healthy donors was 9 million to 13 million.

Profiles of TCR beta VDJ and CDR3 were generated from a genomic DNA template. Each CDR3 protein gets one entry after TCRdb re-called the reads with MiXCR. The repertoire consists of approximately 380,000 distinct CDR3 sequences, with under 80% occurring once and the leading ten covering approximately 4%. The germline V gene has CDR1 SGHTA and CDR2 FQGNSA. This CDR3 comprises 12 residues. V lost 3 bases to trimming and J lost 8 bases, with 8 bases between them. Concerning this clonotype itself: Its matching antigen is unknown.

Overall study results and limits: Patients were compared with controls for CD8+ Simpson's diversity, and no significant difference emerged. A set of around 30 CD8+ CDR3 sequences was shared between patients and controls, and these sequences appeared highly expressed in patients.

The chain uses TRBV7-2 and TRBJ1-5; D remains unclear. The origin of this receptor is a human donor in good health, serving as a control. The sample taken for sequencing was sorted CD4+, CD8+, or CD8+CD57+ T cells (not recorded which) from PBMCs. The CDR3 here is CASSLGPEPQHF. CDR3 coding DNA: TGTGCCAGCAGCTTGGGTCCTGAGCCCCAGCATTTT.